Listed here are 2 T cell receptor beta chains from one sample, sequenced in a study of cytomegalovirus exposure and HLA in healthy donors. The PCR made use of 60 Vbeta and 13 Jbeta primers. Assay: immunoSEQ multiplex PCR; the TCRdb copy retains only in-frame clones and omits some. The table records more than 100,000 clones, roughly 80% of them present only once. Material for sequencing was PBMCs. These receptors were collected from a man aged 30-40 years in good health and CMV-seronegative.

The chain couples TRBV7-2 to TRBJ1-5; possible D gene TRBD1, 6 bases. There are 15 residues in the CDR3. Germline V CDR1 and CDR2: SGHTA, FQGNSA. V dropped 2 bases and J dropped 4 bases, with 12 bases sitting between them. DNA of the CDR3: TGTGCCAGCAGCTTATGGGCAGGGGTGAATCAGCCCCAGCATTTT. As protein: CASSLWAGVNQPQHF.

The chain is built from TRBV6-1 and TRBJ1-1, with 10 nucleotides matching TRBD1. Germline V gene lookup returns CDR1 MNHNS and CDR2 SASEGT. V shed 10 bases, J shed 6 bases, and the junction held 14 bases outside the gene matches. CDR3 size: 15 residues. The CDR3 DNA is TGTGCCATTAGACAGGGGGCTTATTCTGGCGCTGAAGCTTTCTTT. Amino acid sequence: CAIRQGAYSGAEAFF.